One and the same sample provided the 32 T cell receptor beta chains below, sequenced in a study of shared clonotypes between healthy human individuals. TCRdb's table, derived via immunoSEQ multiplex PCR, lists solely in-frame clones and lacks some. Here the sample spans 2 million to 2.5 million clones, approximately 94% being singletons. The sample consisted of naive CD4+ T cells sorted from blood. As to subset: CD45RA+ positively selected. The source of these receptors is a man aged 18 to 29 in good health.

This rearrangement joins TRBV5-4 to TRBJ2-5; 9 bases line up with TRBD1. CDR1 and CDR2 from the germline V gene are SGHNT and YYREEE (reference sequence). There are 15 residues in the CDR3. The ends lost 1 base at V and 5 bases at J; junction bases unmatched: 6. The CDR3 bases are TGTGCCAGCAGCTTGCGATCCGGGACAGGGGAGACCCAGTACTTC. This codes for CASSLRSGTGETQYF. Filled out from reference TRBV5-4 and TRBJ2-5, the complete variable domain reads ETGVTQSPTHLIKTRGQQVTLRCSSQSGHNTVSWYQQALGQGPQFIFQYYREEENGRGNFPPRFSGLQFPNYSSELNVNALELDDSALYLCASSLRSGTGETQYFGPGTRLLVL.

J is TRBJ2-3 and V is TRBV19; 9 bases agree with TRBD2. Germline assignment: CDR1 LNHDA and CDR2 SQIVND (reference sequence). Losses at the gene ends were 5 bases for V and 7 bases for J; bases not matched to a gene: 13. The CDR3 has 16 residues. CDR3 loop: CASSRLGSGSTNTQYF. CDR3 in DNA: TGTGCCAGTAGTCGCCTGGGTAGCGGGAGCACGAATACGCAGTATTTT.

The J gene is TRBJ2-5, the V gene TRBV7-3; D remains unclear. Germline V gives CDR1 SGHTA, CDR2 FQGTGA. The CDR3 extends over 15 amino acids. V lost 0 bases and J 2 bases, leaving 10 bases between the germline ends. This chain's CDR3 is CASSLTSNSQETQYF. The CDR3 nucleotides read TGTGCCAGCAGCTTAACGTCTAACAGTCAAGAGACCCAGTACTTC.

A remark on this clone: Other DNA sequences of this sample code for an identical CDR3. The rearrangement joins TRBV5-1 to TRBJ2-5; the D is unclear. In germline, CDR1 is SGHRS, CDR2 YFSETQ. CDR3 length equals 13 residues. Deletions cut 0 bases from V and 3 bases from J, with 6 bases between. CDR3 bases: TGCGCCAGCAGCTTGGGCAGAAAAGAGACCCAGTACTTC. Its translation: CASSLGRKETQYF.

The table lists this clone with a count of one. V gene TRBV5-1 combines with J gene TRBJ2-3; TRBD2 agrees at 16 bases. Germline V gene sequence: CDR1 SGHRS, CDR2 YFSETQ. V trimming: 4 bases; J trimming: 1 base; junction bases outside the gene matches: 9. This CDR3 region has 19 residues. CDR3 coding DNA: TGCGCCAGCAGCCCCGGGACTAGCGGGGGGGCCTACGGCACAGATACGCAGTATTTT. Translating gives CASSPGTSGGAYGTDTQYF.

The chain combines TRBV18 with TRBJ1-1, with no clear D. V was pared by 0 bases and J by 0 bases, with 5 bases between. The CDR3 contains 14 residues. The germline gives CDR1 KGHSH, CDR2 LQKENI. The CDR3 loop reads CASSPPLMNTEAFF. The CDR3 DNA reads as TGTGCCAGCTCACCACCTTTGATGAACACTGAAGCTTTCTTT.

Of note for this clone: Other DNA sequences within the sample encode an identical CDR3. The J gene is TRBJ1-2, the V gene TRBV11-2; D is ambiguous. This CDR3 has 12 amino acids. Trimming removed 3 bases at V and 2 bases at J, with 4 bases between. Germline CDR1 SGHAT, CDR2 FQNNGV. The CDR3 loop reads CASSFSNYGYTF. The CDR3 DNA reads TGTGCCAGCAGCTTTTCAAACTATGGCTACACCTTC.

J is TRBJ1-3 and V is TRBV5-1; D is uncertain. V shed 7 bases and J shed 0 bases, with 14 bases lying between them. The CDR3 totals 15 residues. Germline lookup yields CDR1 SGHRS and CDR2 YFSETQ. CDR3: CASGDGLGSGNTIYF. As DNA, the CDR3 is TGCGCCAGCGGAGATGGCCTGGGCTCTGGAAACACCATATATTTT.

To note about this clone: The sample contains more than one DNA sequence encoding this CDR3. This chain uses TRBV30 with TRBJ2-5, with D unclear. This CDR3 region has 11 residues. V lost 2 bases to trimming and J lost 4 bases, with 5 bases between them. Germline V lookup: CDR1 GTSNPN, CDR2 SVGIG (reference sequence). This CDR3 reads CAWSPAETQYF. The CDR3 DNA sequence: TGTGCCTGGAGTCCCGCAGAGACCCAGTACTTC.

This clone was seen a single time. The rearrangement joins TRBV29-1 to TRBJ2-3, with TRBD1 matching 7 bases. V shed 7 bases, J shed 5 bases, and the junction held 12 bases outside the gene matches. CDR1 SQVTM and CDR2 ANQGSEA come from the germline V gene. This CDR3 spans 14 amino acids. The CDR3 loop reads CSASGTENLDTQYF. The CDR3 DNA is TGCAGCGCCTCGGGGACAGAGAACTTAGATACGCAGTATTTT.

The chain employs TRBV10-3 and TRBJ2-3; 10 nucleotides line up with TRBD2. CDR1 and CDR2 (germline): ENHRY, SYGVKD. V gave up 7 bases and J gave up 2 bases; unmatched junction bases: 9. The CDR3 totals 16 residues. The CDR3 sequence is CAIKPGLAEDTDTQYF. As DNA, the CDR3 is TGTGCCATCAAGCCCGGACTAGCGGAAGACACAGATACGCAGTATTTT.

The chain joins TRBV7-3 to TRBJ1-1; 9 bases agree with TRBD1. The V gene end was trimmed by 5 bases and the J gene end by 0 bases; junction bases not matched to a gene: 4. The CDR3 totals 15 residues. Germline V gene data show CDR1 as SGHTA and CDR2 as FQGTGA. CDR3 nucleotides: TGTGCCAGCAGCCCCGGACAGGGGATGAACACTGAAGCTTTCTTT. It translates to CASSPGQGMNTEAFF.

The chain uses TRBV5-1 and TRBJ2-4; D is undetermined. The CDR3 runs to 15 residues. V was trimmed by 4 bases and J by 8 bases, leaving 19 bases between them. CDR1 is SGHRS and CDR2 is YFSETQ in the germline V gene. The CDR3 DNA follows: TGCGCCAGCAGCCCATCCGGGTCAATTGCGGACATTCAGTACTTC. Translating gives CASSPSGSIADIQYF.

The chain joins TRBV2 to TRBJ2-4; no definite D call. V was pared by 8 bases and J by 0 bases, with 11 bases between. Germline-derived CDR1 and CDR2 are SNHLY and FYNNEI. CDR3 length equals 14 residues. This CDR3 reads CASQPNIAKNIQYF. Written as DNA, the CDR3 is TGTGCCAGCCAGCCCAACATAGCCAAAAACATTCAGTACTTC.

V usage is TRBV4-2 and J usage is TRBJ2-7; possible D gene TRBD2, 5 bases. V was trimmed by 0 bases and J by 5 bases, leaving 14 bases between them. Germline V gives CDR1 LGHNA, CDR2 YNFKEQ. This CDR3 is 15 amino acids long. This CDR3 is CASSQDGRPPNEQYF. Written as DNA, the CDR3 is TGTGCCAGCAGCCAAGATGGGAGACCCCCTAACGAGCAGTACTTC.

V usage is TRBV4-1 and J usage is TRBJ2-7, with TRBD2 identical over 13 bases. V gave up 1 base and J gave up 4 bases; unmatched junction bases: 7. CDR1 is MGHRA and CDR2 is YSYEKL in the germline V gene. The CDR3 sequence is 17 residues long. For the CDR3, the DNA is TGCGCCAGCAGCCAAGTTGAGACTAGCGGGGGGCTGTACGAGCAGTACTTC. Amino acids: CASSQVETSGGLYEQYF.

The chain has TRBV7-9 and TRBJ1-2, with D hard to call. The V end was cut by 1 base, the J end by 8 bases, with 17 bases between. The germline V gene has CDR1 SEHNR and CDR2 FQNEAQ (reference sequence). This CDR3 comprises 15 residues. For the CDR3, the DNA is TGTGCCAGCAGCTTAGAGGCCAGTTCAGCTGGAGGCTACACCTTC. It translates to CASSLEASSAGGYTF. The complete variable domain, with remaining parts taken from reference TRBV7-9 and TRBJ1-2, reads DTGVSQNPRHKITKRGQNVTFRCDPISEHNRLYWYRQTLGQGPEFLTYFQNEAQLEKSRLLSDRFSAERPKGSFSTLEIQRTEQGDSAMYLCASSLEASSAGGYTFGSGTRLTVV.

The chain recombines TRBV21-1 with TRBJ1-1. TRBV21-1 is a recognized pseudogene. The CDR3 length is 17 residues. CDR3 nucleotides: TGTGCCAGCAGCAAAGGGGTTTCGCGGATCATGAACACTGAAGCTTTCTTT. Translation gives CASSKGVSRIMNTEAFF.

The V call is TRBV7-9, the J call TRBJ1-2; 12 bases agree with TRBD1. The CDR3 extends over 16 amino acids. Germline trimming cut 2 bases from V and 7 bases from J; bases unmatched to any gene: 8. Per germline, CDR1 SEHNR and CDR2 FQNEAQ (reference sequence). CDR3 sequence (DNA): TGTGCCAGCAGCTTACTAGGGACAGGGGGCCGAGGTGGCTACACCTTC. The encoded protein is CASSLLGTGGRGGYTF.

This clone occurred once. The sample contains more than one DNA sequence encoding this CDR3. V and J are TRBV7-2 and TRBJ2-7, with TRBD2 identical over 8 bases. The germline gives CDR1 SGHTA, CDR2 FQGNSA. CDR3 length: 14 residues. Trimming took 5 bases from V and 2 from J; bases not matched to a gene: 5. Here the CDR3 DNA reads TGTGCCAGCAGCGCTCTAGCGGGCCCCTACGAGCAGTACTTC. As protein: CASSALAGPYEQYF. The whole variable domain, remainder taken from reference TRBV7-2 and TRBJ2-7, is GAGVSQSPSNKVTEKGKDVELRCDPISGHTALYWYRQSLGQGLEFLIYFQGNSAPDKSGLPSDRFSAERTGGSVSTLTIQRTQQEDSAVYLCASSALAGPYEQYFGPGTRLTVT.

As for this clone: A junction end diverges from the germline sequence, so it may reflect a read error. The V gene is TRBV11-2, the J gene TRBJ2-7; no reliable D call. The CDR3 loop spans 10 amino acids. Germline CDR1 and CDR2: SGHAT and FQNNGV. CDR3 DNA sequence: TGTGCCAGCAGCACTTACGATGTGGACTTC. Amino acid sequence: CASSTYDVDF.

The chain joins TRBV19 to TRBJ1-2; D is uncertain. The CDR3 consists of 15 residues. Germline V CDR1 and CDR2: LNHDA, SQIVND (reference sequence). Deletions cut 7 bases from V and 1 base from J, with 16 bases between. The CDR3 sequence: CASTPQRGGNYGYTF. Written as DNA, the CDR3 is TGTGCCAGTACTCCCCAACGGGGAGGTAACTATGGCTACACCTTC.

Remarks on this clone: At one of its ends the junction is not consistent with the germline gene, which may arise from a read error. This chain uses TRBV7-7 with TRBJ2-3; possibly TRBD1 for D (6 bases). The CDR3 consists of 13 residues. The germline gives CDR1 SSHAT, CDR2 FNYEAQ (reference sequence). In DNA form, the CDR3 reads TGTGCTAGCAGCCCCGTGGGGGCCGATACGCAGTATTTT. It is translated as CASSPVGADTQYF.

DNA of the CDR3: TGTGCCAGCAGCTTGGCAGTCAATTTACAAGAGACCCAGTACTTC. Translating gives CASSLAVNLQETQYF. This chain joins TRBV5-4 and TRBJ2-5, with D hard to call. The CDR3 contains 15 residues. Germline CDR1 is SGHNT and CDR2 is YYREEE (reference sequence). Between the trimmed V and J ends, which lost 0 bases and 2 bases, there was a span of 11 bases.

The chain employs TRBV11-2 and TRBJ2-1; D possibly matches TRBD1 or TRBD2 (5 bases each). Germline V gene data show CDR1 as SGHAT and CDR2 as FQNNGV. This CDR3 is 17 amino acids long. Trimming shortened V by 5 bases and J by 6 bases, and 23 bases separated the two germline ends. CDR3 nucleotide sequence: TGTGCCAGCAGCCCCCCGTTCGGACACCCCGAGGGCAATGAGCAGTTCTTC. Its translation: CASSPPFGHPEGNEQFF. The entire variable domain, with the rest obtained from reference TRBV11-2 and TRBJ2-1, is as follows: EAGVAQSPRYKIIEKRQSVAFWCNPISGHATLYWYQQILGQGPKLLIQFQNNGVVDDSQLPKDRFSAERLKGVDSTLKIQPAKLEDSAVYLCASSPPFGHPEGNEQFFGPGTRLTVL.

The CDR3 region has the DNA TGTGCCTGGACAGGCGCCCCCTCAACTAATGAAAAACTGTTTTTT. Translated, it gives CAWTGAPSTNEKLFF. The V and J genes are TRBV30 and TRBJ1-4; no reliable D call. Germline V gene data show CDR1 as GTSNPN and CDR2 as SVGIG (reference sequence). Deletions cut 4 bases from V and 0 bases from J, with 12 bases between. The CDR3 is 15 amino acids.

Note on this clone: Other DNA sequences of this sample code for an identical CDR3. This rearrangement joins TRBV7-2 to TRBJ2-7, with 7 bases lining up with TRBD1. The CDR3 loop spans 15 amino acids. In germline, CDR1 is SGHTA, CDR2 FQGNSA. The junction had 3 bases not matched to a gene; V was cut back by 1 base and J by 0 bases. The CDR3 DNA follows: TGTGCCAGCAGCTTAGGGACAGGCAGCTCCTACGAGCAGTACTTC. This sequence encodes CASSLGTGSSYEQYF.

This clone was seen just once. Other DNA sequences within the sample encode an identical CDR3. This chain uses TRBV5-6 with TRBJ1-1, with D uncertain. The CDR3 is 12 amino acids. CDR1 SGHDT and CDR2 YYEEEE come from the germline V gene. The ends were cut back, 1 base at V and 2 bases at J, with 3 bases in the middle. The CDR3 DNA reads as TGTGCCAGCAGCTTGCCCAACACTGAAGCTTTCTTT. Translated, it gives CASSLPNTEAFF.

Remarks on this clone: The same CDR3 arises from other DNA sequences in this sample as well. This chain joins TRBV6-1 and TRBJ2-7; the D is unclear. The CDR3 has 14 residues. Germline V gives CDR1 MNHNS, CDR2 SASEGT. V gave up 2 bases and J gave up 0 bases, with 8 bases separating them. The CDR3 DNA reads as TGTGCCAGCAGTGAAAGAAGGGACTCCTACGAGCAGTACTTC. Its translation is CASSERRDSYEQYF.

This chain connects TRBV7-2 to TRBJ2-1, with D tentatively TRBD1 or TRBD2 (5 bases each). V was pared by 6 bases and J by 6 bases, with 18 bases between. This CDR3 comprises 15 residues. Germline V CDR1 and CDR2: SGHTA, FQGNSA. The CDR3: CASSLTTGTTNEQFF. Here the CDR3 DNA reads TGTGCCAGCAGTCTCACGACCGGGACGACCAATGAGCAGTTCTTC.

The chain uses TRBV19 and TRBJ1-5, with D unclear. The CDR3 is 14 residues long. Trimming shortened V by 7 bases and J by 0 bases, and 10 bases separated the two germline ends. Germline V gives CDR1 LNHDA, CDR2 SQIVND (reference sequence). CDR3 loop: CASNSGVSNQPQHF. As DNA, the CDR3 is TGTGCCAGTAACAGTGGGGTTAGCAATCAGCCCCAGCATTTT.

This rearrangement joins TRBV14 to TRBJ1-4, with a weak D call TRBD1 (5 bases). Germline-derived CDR1 and CDR2 are SGHDN and FVKESK. V lost 4 bases and J 8 bases, leaving 11 bases between the germline ends. This CDR3 spans 13 amino acids. This CDR3 reads CASSLGAGEKLFF. The CDR3 region has the DNA TGTGCCAGCAGCCTAGGGGCTGGCGAAAAACTGTTTTTT.